What follows are 2 T cell receptor beta chains derived from one specimen sequenced in a study of cytotoxic CD8 clonotypes in ibrutinib-treated CLL. The table came from immunoSEQ multiplex PCR; TCRdb's copy has only in-frame clones and leaves some out. The sample shows about 14,000 clones, roughly 70% of them seen only once. Material: PBMCs, obtained before ibrutinib treatment. The receptors were gathered from a human donor with chronic lymphocytic leukemia.

The V call is TRBV18, the J call TRBJ1-4; possible D gene TRBD1, 6 bases. Germline V gives CDR1 KGHSH, CDR2 LQKENI. The CDR3 consists of 15 residues. V lost 6 bases and J lost 12, with 23 bases in between. The CDR3 DNA sequence: TGTGCCAGCTCCCAACCGGGGGGCTGGGGCCAGGAACTGTTTTTT. It yields the protein CASSQPGGWGQELFF.

V gene TRBV29-1 combines with J gene TRBJ1-2; 8 nucleotides match TRBD1. After removal of 0 bases from V and 9 bases from J, the junction contained 6 bases not matched to a gene. Germline V gives CDR1 SQVTM, CDR2 ANQGSEA. CDR3 length: 13 residues. CDR3: CSVEEGTGRSYTF. CDR3 coding DNA: TGCAGCGTTGAAGAGGGGACAGGCCGGAGCTACACCTTC. Together with reference TRBV29-1 and TRBJ1-2, the CDR3 gives the full variable domain: SAVISQKPSRDICQRGTSLTIQCQVDSQVTMMFWYRQQPGQSLTLIATANQGSEATYESGFVIDKFPISRPNLTFSTLTVSNMSPEDSSIYLCSVEEGTGRSYTFGSGTRLTVV.